This TCR beta chain was captured in a study of cytomegalovirus exposure and HLA in healthy donors. Whole-study results and caveats: The dataset shows that most TCR sequences were rare, while some public TCRs occurred in many donors.

On this clone itself: Its antigen is not identified.

Assay used: immunoSEQ multiplex PCR; TCRdb lists only in-frame clones, some missing. Here the sample spans about 330,000 clones, roughly 90% being singletons. CDR1 is MGHDK, CDR2 SYGVNS, per germline. CDR3 length equals 16 residues. Trimming removed 3 bases at V and 5 bases at J, with 17 bases between. The sequencing input was PBMCs. This TCR came from a woman aged 30 to 39 in good health and CMV-seropositive. The V gene is TRBV25-1, the J gene TRBJ2-1; D is perhaps TRBD1 or TRBD2 (6 bases each). The CDR3 is CASSDPRLGGHNEQFF. The DNA for the CDR3 is TGTGCCAGCAGTGACCCCCGGTTGGGGGGCCACAATGAGCAGTTCTTC.